The clone carrying this TCR beta chain was seen more than once but under ten times. This CDR3 has 15 amino acids. The germline CDR1 and CDR2 sequences are MDHEN and SYDVKM. V was cut by 6 bases and J by 0 bases, with 13 bases left in between. This entry is derived from a study of T cells in Graves' hyperthyroidism and ophthalmopathy. Using RNA transcripts as the source, TCR beta CDR3 regions were amplified. HTBI primers were employed in a first-round RT-PCR of the TCR CDR3. TCRdb reprocessed the multiplex PCR reads via MiXCR and lists one record per CDR3 protein. The data show hundreds of thousands of distinct CDR3 sequences, approximately 14% seen once.

The genes are TRBV28 and TRBJ2-3; no reliable D call. The receptor's source is a woman between 18 and 29 years old with Graves' hyperthyroidism. The sample comprised blood. CDR3 amino acids: CASRLPQFSTDTQYF. The CDR3 DNA is TGTGCCAGCAGACTTCCCCAGTTTAGCACAGATACGCAGTATTTT.